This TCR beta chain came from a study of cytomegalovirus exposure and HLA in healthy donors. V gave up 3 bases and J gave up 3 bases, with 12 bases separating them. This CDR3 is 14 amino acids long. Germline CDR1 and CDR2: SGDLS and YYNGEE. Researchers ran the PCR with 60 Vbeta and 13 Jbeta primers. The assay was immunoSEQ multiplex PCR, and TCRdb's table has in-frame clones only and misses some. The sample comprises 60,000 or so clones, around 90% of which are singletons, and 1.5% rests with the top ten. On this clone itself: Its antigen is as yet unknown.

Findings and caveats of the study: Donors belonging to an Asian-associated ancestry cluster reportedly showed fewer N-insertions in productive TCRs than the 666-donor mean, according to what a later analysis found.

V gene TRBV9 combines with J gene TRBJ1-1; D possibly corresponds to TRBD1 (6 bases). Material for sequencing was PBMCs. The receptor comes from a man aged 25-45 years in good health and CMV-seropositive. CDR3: CASSATSGDTEAFF. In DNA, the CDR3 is TGTGCCAGCAGCGCCACCTCAGGGGACACTGAAGCTTTCTTT.